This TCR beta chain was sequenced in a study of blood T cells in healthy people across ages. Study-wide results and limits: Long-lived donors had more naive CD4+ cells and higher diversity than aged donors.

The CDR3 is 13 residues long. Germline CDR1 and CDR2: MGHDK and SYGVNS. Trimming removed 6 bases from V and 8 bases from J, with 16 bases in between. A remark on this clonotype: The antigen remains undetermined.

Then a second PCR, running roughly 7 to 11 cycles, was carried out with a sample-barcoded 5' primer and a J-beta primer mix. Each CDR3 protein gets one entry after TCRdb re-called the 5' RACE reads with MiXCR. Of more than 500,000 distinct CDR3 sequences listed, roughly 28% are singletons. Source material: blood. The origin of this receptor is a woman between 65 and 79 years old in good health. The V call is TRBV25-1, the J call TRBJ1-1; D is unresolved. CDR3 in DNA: TGTGCCAGCAGGGATATATCGGGAGACGAAGCTTTCTTT. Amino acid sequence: CASRDISGDEAFF.